This T cell receptor (beta chain) was identified in a study of T-cell memory formation after mild COVID-19. Across the whole study: Clusters were largely donor specific. Study results and caveats: Contracting CD8+ clones were enriched in EMRA, CD4+ mainly in CM and EM. Whereas later expanders leaned CD4+, clones contracting day 15 to 85 showed a balanced CD4/CD8 makeup.

Concerning this clonotype itself: Its cognate antigen is unknown.

V was clipped by 1 base and J by 0 bases, with 14 bases between them. Germline V lookup: CDR1 GTSNPN, CDR2 SVGIG (reference sequence). The CDR3 length is 16 residues. TCRdb re-analysed the 5' RACE reads in MiXCR, keeping a single row per CDR3 protein. The sample has some 180,000 distinct CDR3 sequences, 10% to 15% seen once. Material: PBMCs or a T cell subset sorted from them (not recorded which). J is TRBJ2-3 and V is TRBV30; TRBD2 is a possible D gene (6 bases). The clonotype was recovered from a man between 18 and 29 years old who had mild COVID-19 (a few samples of this study predate the infection). Cell type and time point are not known. CDR3 sequence (DNA): TGTGCCTGGAGTGGGGCGGGGCTATTTAGCACAGATACGCAGTATTTT. Encoded protein: CAWSGAGLFSTDTQYF.